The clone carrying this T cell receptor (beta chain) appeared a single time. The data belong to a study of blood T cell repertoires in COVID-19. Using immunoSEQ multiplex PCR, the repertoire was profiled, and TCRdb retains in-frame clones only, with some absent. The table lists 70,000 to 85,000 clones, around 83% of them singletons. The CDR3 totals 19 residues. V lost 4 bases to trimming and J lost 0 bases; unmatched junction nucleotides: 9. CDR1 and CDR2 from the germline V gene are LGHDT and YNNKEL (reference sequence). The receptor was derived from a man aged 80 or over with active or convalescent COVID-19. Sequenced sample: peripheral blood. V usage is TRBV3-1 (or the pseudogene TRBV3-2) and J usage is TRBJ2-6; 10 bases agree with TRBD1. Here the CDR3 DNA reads TGTGCCAGCAGCCTCAGACAGGGGGCGAAGAGCTCTGGGGCCAACGTCCTGACTTTC. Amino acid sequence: CASSLRQGAKSSGANVLTF.